This T cell receptor beta chain originates from a study of T cell clones after liver transplantation. Looking at the study overall: Pre-transplant mixed lymphocyte reactions yielded third-party-reactive TCRbeta sequences as comparators for graft-donor-reactive sequences.

Trimming cost V 6 bases and J 9 bases; bases outside gene matches: 14. This CDR3 has 15 amino acids. CDR1 is MNHEY, CDR2 SVGAGI, per germline. Measured with immunoSEQ multiplex PCR; TCRdb has only the in-frame clones, and not every one. The sample shows tens of thousands of clones, 70% to 75% of them seen only once. The receptor's source is a human donor who received a liver transplant. V and J are TRBV6-5 and TRBJ1-5, with 7 bases matching TRBD1. The material was CD4+ T cells from blood, obtained before liver transplant. The CDR3 is CASRENTGAISPQHF. CDR3 DNA: TGTGCCAGCAGGGAAAACACAGGGGCGATTTCGCCCCAGCATTTT.